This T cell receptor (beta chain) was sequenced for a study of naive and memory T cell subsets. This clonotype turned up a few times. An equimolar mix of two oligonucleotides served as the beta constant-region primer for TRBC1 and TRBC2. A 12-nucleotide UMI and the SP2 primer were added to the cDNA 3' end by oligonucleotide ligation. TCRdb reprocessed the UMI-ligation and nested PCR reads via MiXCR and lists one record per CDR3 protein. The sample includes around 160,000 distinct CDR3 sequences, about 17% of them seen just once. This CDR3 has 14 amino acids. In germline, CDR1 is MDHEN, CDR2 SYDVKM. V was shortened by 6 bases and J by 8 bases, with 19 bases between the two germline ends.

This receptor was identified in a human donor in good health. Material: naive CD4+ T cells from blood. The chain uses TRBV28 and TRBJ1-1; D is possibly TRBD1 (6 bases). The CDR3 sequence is CASRPDTGWKEAFF. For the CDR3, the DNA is TGTGCCAGCAGGCCCGACACAGGGTGGAAGGAAGCTTTCTTT.